Sequencing of this TCR beta chain was carried out in a study of OX40 agonist ivuxolimab in advanced cancers. Turning to the study itself: Every 2 weeks, ivuxolimab was infused into the patients intravenously at between 0.01 and 10 mg/kg. Whole-study findings and limits: With doses of 0.1-3.0 mg/kg, partial responders showed among the lowest clonal expansion. Doses of 0.1 to 3.0 mg/kg were accompanied by clonal expansion of CD4+ and CD8+ blood T cells by week 6.

In regard to this clone: The antigen remains undetermined.

V gave up 0 bases and J gave up 5 bases, with 10 bases separating them. The CDR3 runs to 14 residues. Germline CDR1 and CDR2: PRHDT and FYEKMQ (reference sequence). TCRdb's copy holds only in-frame clones and misses some; the assay was immunoSEQ multiplex PCR. This sample has around 140,000 clones, with more than 85% found just once. The source material was CD4+ or CD8+ T cells sorted from blood, sampled in a trial of the OX40 agonist ivuxolimab. The chain couples TRBV13 to TRBJ1-1; unclear D gene. This receptor was obtained from an adult with an advanced solid tumor such as melanoma, head and neck, liver or kidney cancer. In DNA form, the CDR3 reads TGTGCCAGCAGCTTAGGGCAGGTAGGGACTGAAGCTTTCTTT. Residues: CASSLGQVGTEAFF. Full variable domain (outside the CDR3, taken from reference TRBV13 and TRBJ1-1): AAGVIQSPRHLIKEKRETATLKCYPIPRHDTVYWYQQGPGQDPQFLISFYEKMQSDKGSIPDRFSAQQFSDYHSELNMSSLELGDSALYFCASSLGQVGTEAFFGQGTRLTVV.